These 6 T cell receptor beta chains originate from one sample sequenced in a study of shared clonotypes between healthy human individuals. The data were produced by immunoSEQ multiplex PCR, yet TCRdb's version contains in-frame clones alone and is incomplete. The sample yields about 2.4 million clones, roughly nine tenths seen once. Input material: naive CD4+ T cells sorted from blood. Indicated subset: CD45RA+ positively selected. The receptor source for this set is a man younger than 35 in good health.

The CDR3 DNA follows: TGTGCCAGCAGCTTGTTTGGGACAGGGGTCACAGATACGCAGTATTTT. Its protein is CASSLFGTGVTDTQYF. The chain joins TRBV5-4 to TRBJ2-3; 10 bases match TRBD1. In germline, CDR1 is SGHNT, CDR2 YYREEE (reference sequence). The CDR3 spans 16 residues. After removal of 1 base from V and 2 bases from J, the junction contained 4 bases not matched to a gene.

The chain employs TRBV2 and TRBJ2-5; 8 bases are a match to TRBD1. The length of the CDR3 is 14 residues. Trimming took 8 bases from V and 2 from J; bases not matched to a gene: 7. Germline CDR1 reads SNHLY; CDR2 reads FYNNEI. This chain's CDR3 is CASRPDRGQETQYF. The CDR3 DNA reads as TGTGCCAGCCGTCCCGACAGGGGTCAAGAGACCCAGTACTTC.

Concerning this clone itself: The identical CDR3 is also encoded by other nucleotide sequences in the sample. The rearrangement uses TRBV5-1 and TRBJ1-4, with D uncertain. Per the germline V gene, CDR1 is SGHRS and CDR2 is YFSETQ. This CDR3 region has 13 residues. With 4 bases removed from V and 7 bases from J, the gap between germline ends came to 11 bases. The CDR3 spells CASSRGSGEKLFF. The CDR3 DNA is TGCGCCAGCAGCCGAGGGTCGGGTGAAAAACTGTTTTTT.

The chain carries TRBV4-1 and TRBJ1-6; 8 nucleotides match TRBD1. CDR3 length: 15 residues. The germline CDR1 and CDR2 sequences are MGHRA and YSYEKL. The junction had 8 bases not matched to a gene; V was cut back by 4 bases and J by 9 bases. The CDR3 here is CASSREQGVGSPLHF. The CDR3 coding sequence is TGCGCCAGCAGCCGAGAACAGGGGGTTGGTTCACCCCTCCACTTT.

The chain couples TRBV2 to TRBJ2-7, with no clear D. Looked up from germline, CDR1 is SNHLY and CDR2 is FYNNEI. The V end was cut by 7 bases, the J end by 5 bases, with 12 bases between. This CDR3 contains 12 residues. The CDR3 sequence is CASNVEFDEQYF. Here the CDR3 DNA reads TGTGCCAGCAATGTGGAATTCGACGAGCAGTACTTC.

The chain is built from TRBV2 and TRBJ1-5, with 9 bases fitting TRBD1. From germline, CDR1 is SNHLY and CDR2 FYNNEI. CDR3 size: 15 residues. The ends lost 2 bases at V and 7 bases at J; junction bases unmatched: 6. In nucleotides, the CDR3 is TGTGCCAGCAGTGAAACGACAGGGGGACGCCAGCCCCAGCATTTT. Amino acid sequence: CASSETTGGRQPQHF.